Sequencing of this T cell receptor beta chain was carried out in a study of blood T cell repertoires in COVID-19 (TCRdb year 2020). Broadly, across the study: Samples covering the acute and convalescent phases of COVID-19 were provided by collaborators in the United States, Italy and Spain. Where available, HLA class I and class II types were obtained from metadata supplied by the sample provider rather than from assay-based typing. The repertoires were released in a freely available public database meant as a resource for research on the immune response to SARS-CoV-2. The material from the prospective study consisted of cDNA or gDNA derived from T cells, B-cell-depleted T cells, or PBMCs. The dataset comprised deeply sampled blood TCRbeta repertoires from subjects exposed to, actively infected with, or recovered from COVID-19. Nearly every sample came with metadata listing a de-identified subject ID, COVID-19 status, age in years and sex. The samples were drawn from the first 160 participants of the ongoing ImmuneRACE study and from 1,200 or so subjects provided by 6 global collaborators. Here is what the overall study found, with its caveats: The quantity of clinical and demographic metadata differed by source and by participant and was supplied without curation.

This clone has a single count. No cognate antigen has been identified for it. It has no much larger one-base neighbor in the sample; base qualities were not kept. Samples from volunteer blood donors who had recovered from COVID-19 were contributed by a second Seattle source. Collaborating institutions collected whole blood in K2EDTA tubes following their own protocols. For TCRbeta analysis, collaborators shipped samples in one of three forms: frozen whole blood, isolated PBMCs, or DNA extracted from either of those sample types. The CDR3 spans 14 residues, from the cysteine through the phenylalanine. The CDR3 DNA has 42 bases and is translated from base 1. According to the germline V gene, CDR1 reads LGHNA and CDR2 reads YNFKEQ. Germline trimming amounts to 1 base on V and 2 bases on J, with 2 as the count of junction bases outside the gene matches. The immunoSEQ Assay, a bias-controlled multiplex PCR, was used to amplify TCRbeta CDR3 regions from genomic DNA. Under the source paper's analysis protocol: The number of nucleated cells in each sample was estimated by amplification of reference gene primers within the assay. To quantify the absolute abundance of each unique TCRbeta CDR3 rearrangement, sequence reads were collapsed and filtered. For each sample, productive Simpson clonality was calculated as the square root of Simpson's diversity index across productive rearrangements. As stored in TCRdb, this immuneACCESS dataset retains in-frame rearrangements with V and J assigned. A fraction of the clones does not appear; measured against another copy, unresolved V genes explain less than half of the discrepancy, and the remainder lacks a known reason. Clone size and the V and J calls come from that table; the DNA yielded D and trimming. The sample has about 230,000 clones on record, approximately 82% of them singletons. The ten largest clones capture 2% to 2.5% of the sample.

Sample: peripheral blood. The receptor chain draws on TRBV4-2 and TRBJ2-7, and 7 junction bases match TRBD1. The TCR sequence derives from a man between 40 and 49 years old who had recovered from COVID-19. The CDR3 here reads CASSQVGTAYEQYF. Read as DNA, the sequence is TGTGCCAGCAGCCAAGTGGGGACAGCCTACGAGCAGTACTTC.